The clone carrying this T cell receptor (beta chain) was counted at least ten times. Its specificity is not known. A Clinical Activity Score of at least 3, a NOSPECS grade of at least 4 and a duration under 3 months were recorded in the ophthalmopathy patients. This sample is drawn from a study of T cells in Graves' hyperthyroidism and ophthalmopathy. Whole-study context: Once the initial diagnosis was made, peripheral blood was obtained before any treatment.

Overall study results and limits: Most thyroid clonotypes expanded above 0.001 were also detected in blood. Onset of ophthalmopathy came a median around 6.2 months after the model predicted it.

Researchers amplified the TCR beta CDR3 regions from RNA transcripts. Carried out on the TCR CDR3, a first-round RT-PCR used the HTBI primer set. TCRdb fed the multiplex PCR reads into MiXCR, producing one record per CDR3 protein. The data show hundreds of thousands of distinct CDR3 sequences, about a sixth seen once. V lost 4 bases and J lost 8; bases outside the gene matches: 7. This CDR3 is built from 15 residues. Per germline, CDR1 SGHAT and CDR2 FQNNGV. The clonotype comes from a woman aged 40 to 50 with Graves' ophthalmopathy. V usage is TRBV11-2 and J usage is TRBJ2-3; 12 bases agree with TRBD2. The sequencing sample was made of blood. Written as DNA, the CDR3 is TGTGCCAGCAGCTCGCTAGCGGGAGGGCCTCGTACGCAGTATTTT. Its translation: CASSSLAGGPRTQYF.